This entry describes one T cell receptor (beta chain). Participants were aged about 18 to 89 years from 20 to 30 US areas. Cohorts were based on clinical histories the participants reported. This sample was taken from a study of blood T cell repertoires in COVID-19. TCRdb keeps only in-frame clones here, not all; method: immunoSEQ multiplex PCR. Of 200,000 to 250,000 clones listed, 80% to 90% are singletons. After removal of 2 bases from V and 4 bases from J, the junction contained 7 bases not matched to a gene. CDR3 size: 16 residues. Germline lookup yields CDR1 SGHRS and CDR2 YFSETQ. This sequence was found in a woman in her twenties or thirties who had been exposed to COVID-19. Sample: PBMCs or T cells enriched from blood (not recorded which). The V call is TRBV5-1, the J call TRBJ1-4; 8 bases align to TRBD1. CDR3 DNA: TGCGCCAGCAGCTTTACAGGGGGTGTAGGTAATGAAAAACTGTTTTTT. Translation gives CASSFTGGVGNEKLFF.